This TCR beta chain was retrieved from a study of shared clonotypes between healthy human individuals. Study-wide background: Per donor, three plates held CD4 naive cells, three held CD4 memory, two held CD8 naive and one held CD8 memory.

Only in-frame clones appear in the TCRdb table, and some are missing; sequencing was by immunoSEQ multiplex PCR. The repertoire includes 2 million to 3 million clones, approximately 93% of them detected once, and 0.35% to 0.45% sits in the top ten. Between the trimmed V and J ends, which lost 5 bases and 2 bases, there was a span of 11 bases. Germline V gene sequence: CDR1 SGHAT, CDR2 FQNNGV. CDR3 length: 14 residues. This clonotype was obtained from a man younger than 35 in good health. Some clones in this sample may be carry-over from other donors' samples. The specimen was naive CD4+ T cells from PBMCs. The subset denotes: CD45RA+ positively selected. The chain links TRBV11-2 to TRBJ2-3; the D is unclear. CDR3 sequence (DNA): TGTGCCAGCAGCCTTATACTCTCCACAGATACGCAGTATTTT. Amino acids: CASSLILSTDTQYF. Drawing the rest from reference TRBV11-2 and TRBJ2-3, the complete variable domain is EAGVAQSPRYKIIEKRQSVAFWCNPISGHATLYWYQQILGQGPKLLIQFQNNGVVDDSQLPKDRFSAERLKGVDSTLKIQPAKLEDSAVYLCASSLILSTDTQYFGPGTRLTVL.